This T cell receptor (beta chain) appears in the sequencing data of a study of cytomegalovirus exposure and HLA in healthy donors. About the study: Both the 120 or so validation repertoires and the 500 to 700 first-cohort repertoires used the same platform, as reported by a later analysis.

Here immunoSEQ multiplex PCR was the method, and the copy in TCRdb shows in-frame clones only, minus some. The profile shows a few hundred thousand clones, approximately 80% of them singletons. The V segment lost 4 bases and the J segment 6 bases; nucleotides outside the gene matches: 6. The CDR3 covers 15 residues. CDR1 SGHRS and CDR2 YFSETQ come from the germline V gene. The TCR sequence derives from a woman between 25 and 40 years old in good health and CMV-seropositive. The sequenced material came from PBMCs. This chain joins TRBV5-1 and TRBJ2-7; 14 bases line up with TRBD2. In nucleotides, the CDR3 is TGCGCCAGCAGCCTGGGACTAGCGGGAGAACGCGAGCAGTACTTC. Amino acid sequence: CASSLGLAGEREQYF. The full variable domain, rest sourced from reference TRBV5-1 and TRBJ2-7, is KAGVTQTPRYLIKTRGQQVTLSCSPISGHRSVSWYQQTPGQGLQFLFEYFSETQRNKGNFPGRFSGRQFSNSRSEMNVSTLELGDSALYLCASSLGLAGEREQYFGPGTRLTVT.